Listed below are T cell receptor beta chains from one sample, sequenced in a study of blood T cell repertoires in COVID-19. Sequenced by immunoSEQ multiplex PCR; TCRdb stores in-frame clones only, minus some. The sample lists 200,000 to 300,000 clones, 87% occurring once. Sequencing was performed on PBMCs or T cells enriched from blood (not recorded which). These TCRs come from a woman in her twenties or thirties with acute COVID-19. CDR3s include the opening cysteine and the closing phenylalanine or tryptophan. Fields, in order: D gene, clone size, J gene, CDR3 length, V gene, CDR3 DNA, CDR3 protein. The D gene is left open where the match is weak. Not every row has a clone size; where given, it reads once, few, many or a size class.

>.|.|TRBJ2-3|13|TRBV7-2
TGTGCCAGCAGCTTAGGGCTCACAGATACGCAGTATTTT
CASSLGLTDTQYF
>TRBD1|.|TRBJ2-7|14|TRBV6-5
TGTGCCAGCAGTACGCGACAGGGCGGTTACGAGCAGTACTTC
CASSTRQGGYEQYF
>.|.|TRBJ1-1|15|TRBV14
TGTGCCAGCAGCCAAGAGGCAGCGGGGTCCACTGAAGCTTTCTTT
CASSQEAAGSTEAFF
>.|.|TRBJ1-1|13|TRBV7-2
TGTGCCAGCAGTTCACAGAGGAACACTGAAGCTTTCTTT
CASSSQRNTEAFF
>TRBD1|.|TRBJ1-2|13|TRBV12-3/TRBV12-4
TGTGCCAGCAGTGGAGGACAGGGGTCTGGCTACACCTTC
CASSGGQGSGYTF
>.|once|TRBJ1-5|14|TRBV6-6
TGTGCCAGCAGCCGGGGGGGTCTCAATCAGCCCCAGCATTTT
CASSRGGLNQPQHF
>TRBD1|many|TRBJ1-5|16|TRBV6-2/TRBV6-3
TGTGCCAGCAGTTATACCAGGGGGCTTAGCAATCAGCCCCAGCATTTT
CASSYTRGLSNQPQHF
>.|.|TRBJ1-4|14|TRBV2
TGTGCCAGCAGCTCCGGGACTGTTAATGAAAAACTGTTTTTT
CASSSGTVNEKLFF
>TRBD2|.|TRBJ2-5|14|TRBV11-2
TGTGCCAGCAGCTACGGGACTAACCAAGAGACCCAGTACTTC
CASSYGTNQETQYF
>.|.|TRBJ2-7|18|TRBV21-1
TGTGCCAGCAGCAAACGGAGGGACAGGGGGCCCCCTCCCTACGAGCAGTACTTC
CASSKRRDRGPPPYEQYF
>.|.|TRBJ2-7|13|TRBV9
TGTGCCAGCAGCGGGGGACAACACTACGAGCAGTACTTC
CASSGGQHYEQYF
>.|.|TRBJ2-5|13|TRBV29-1
TGCAGCGTTGGGCAGGGATTCCAAGAGACCCAGTACTTC
CSVGQGFQETQYF
>.|.|TRBJ1-5|15|TRBV7-8
TGTGCCAGCAGCCCCGATTTCAGGGGCAATCAGCCCCAGCATTTT
CASSPDFRGNQPQHF
>.|.|TRBJ1-2|15|TRBV5-1
TGCGCCAGCAGCTTGGGTGGGGGCACTAACTATGGCTACACCTTC
CASSLGGGTNYGYTF
>TRBD1|.|TRBJ1-1|14|TRBV7-2
TGTGCCAGCAGCTTAACGACAGGGCTGACTGAAGCTTTCTTT
CASSLTTGLTEAFF
>.|few|TRBJ1-5|14|TRBV7-8
TGTGCCAGCAGCTTCTGGCAGGGTGGTCAGCCCCAGCATTTT
CASSFWQGGQPQHF